These T cell receptor beta chains were read from a single sample in a study of PD-L1 blockade in urothelial cancer. The protocol was immunoSEQ multiplex PCR, while the TCRdb copy is restricted to in-frame clones and leaves out a portion. The sample lists approximately 51,000 clones, 86% occurring once. The material sequenced was PBMCs, taken around atezolizumab (anti-PD-L1) treatment. These receptors all come from a man aged 60 to 75 with urothelial cancer. CDR3s include the opening cysteine and the closing phenylalanine or tryptophan. The D gene is left open where the match is weak. Rows may omit the clone size; those that give it use once, few, many or a size class.

TRBV27	TRBD2	TRBJ2-3	.	CASSSRRLAGTDTQYF	TGTGCCAGCAGTTCCCGACGACTAGCTGGCACAGATACGCAGTATTTT
TRBV29-1	TRBD1	TRBJ2-1	.	CSVRTGYNEQFF	TGCAGCGTTAGGACAGGGTACAATGAGCAGTTCTTC
TRBV4-1	.	TRBJ1-1	few	CASSHLTEGTEAFF	TGCGCCAGCAGCCATTTAACGGAGGGGACTGAAGCTTTCTTT
TRBV18	.	TRBJ2-1	.	CASSPWGREQFF	TGTGCCAGCTCACCGTGGGGCCGGGAGCAGTTCTTC
TRBV19	TRBD2	TRBJ2-1	.	CASSMGLAGLNEQFF	TGTGCCAGTAGTATGGGACTAGCGGGACTGAATGAGCAGTTCTTC
TRBV5-1	.	TRBJ2-2	.	CASHEANTGELFF	TGCGCCAGCCATGAGGCGAACACCGGGGAGCTGTTTTTT
TRBV7-2	.	TRBJ1-1	.	CASSLVSRDTEAFF	TGTGCCAGCAGCTTAGTTAGTCGAGACACTGAAGCTTTCTTT
TRBV10-3	.	TRBJ2-1	few	CAISVLGDEQFF	TGTGCCATCAGTGTGCTCGGGGATGAGCAGTTCTTC
TRBV11-3	TRBD2	TRBJ2-7	.	CASSLSGTGGMEQYF	TGTGCCAGCAGCCTCAGCGGGACCGGAGGAATGGAGCAGTACTTC
TRBV5-4	TRBD2	TRBJ2-1	.	CASNELAGGYNEQFF	TGTGCCAGCAACGAACTAGCGGGGGGGTACAATGAGCAGTTCTTC
TRBV6-6	.	TRBJ1-2	.	CASTSTGRGFGYTF	TGTGCCAGCACCTCAACCGGGCGGGGCTTTGGCTACACCTTC
TRBV6-5	TRBD1	TRBJ1-5	.	CASSYSNRGGQPQHF	TGTGCCAGCAGTTACTCGAACAGGGGTGGCCAGCCCCAGCATTTT
TRBV9	TRBD2	TRBJ2-7	.	CASSVGTSGRDEQYF	TGTGCCAGCAGCGTAGGGACTAGCGGGAGGGACGAGCAGTACTTC
TRBV6-1	TRBD1	TRBJ2-1	once	CASRHGTGRFNEQFF	TGTGCCAGCCGACACGGGACAGGGCGTTTCAATGAGCAGTTCTTC
TRBV6-1	.	TRBJ2-7	.	CASSGIDWGVSEQYF	TGTGCCAGCAGTGGGATTGACTGGGGGGTTAGCGAGCAGTACTTC
TRBV5-4	TRBD2	TRBJ2-2	.	CASSLGGGNTGELFF	TGTGCCAGCAGCTTGGGCGGGGGGAACACCGGGGAGCTGTTTTTT
TRBV5-4	.	TRBJ2-7	.	CASSLVGRVRYEQYF	TGTGCCAGCAGCTTGGTTGGCAGGGTTAGATACGAGCAGTACTTC
TRBV7-2	TRBD1	TRBJ1-4	few	CASSKNRGHNEKLFF	TGTGCCAGCAGCAAAAACAGGGGCCATAATGAAAAACTGTTTTTT
TRBV30	TRBD2	TRBJ2-1	.	CAWETGGPREQFF	TGTGCCTGGGAAACGGGAGGGCCGCGGGAGCAGTTCTTC
TRBV9	.	TRBJ2-3	.	CASSVATEGGTQYF	TGTGCCAGCAGCGTAGCTACTGAGGGCGGTACGCAGTATTTT
TRBV10-2	TRBD1	TRBJ2-7	.	CASSESGQGGYEQYF	TGCGCCAGCAGTGAGTCCGGACAGGGCGGCTACGAGCAGTACTTC
TRBV10-1	TRBD1	TRBJ1-2	.	CASPVGQKKFFYGYTF	TGCGCCAGCCCCGTGGGACAGAAGAAATTTTTCTATGGCTACACCTTC
TRBV16	.	TRBJ2-2	.	CASSQSGTSYGELFF	TGTGCCAGCAGCCAATCAGGGACTTCGTACGGGGAGCTGTTTTTT
TRBV4-2	.	TRBJ1-4	.	CASSPMSGRGNEKLFF	TGTGCCAGCAGCCCGATGAGCGGCAGGGGTAACGAAAAACTGTTTTTT
TRBV14	TRBD1	TRBJ1-2	.	CASSPGGGNYGYTF	TGTGCCAGCAGCCCAGGGGGCGGGAACTATGGCTACACCTTC
TRBV7-9	.	TRBJ2-5	once	CASSDGAAGAQETQYF	TGTGCCAGCAGCGACGGAGCGGCAGGGGCCCAAGAGACCCAGTACTTC
TRBV4-2	TRBD1	TRBJ1-1	.	CASSQEAWTGPNTEAFF	TGTGCCAGCAGCCAAGAGGCTTGGACAGGGCCTAACACTGAAGCTTTCTTT